Listed here are 18 T cell receptor beta chains from one sample, sequenced in a study of radiation and T cells in renal cell carcinoma. Specified time point: baseline pretreatment blood. Treatment in this sample: 15 Gy SBRT to primary tumor, nephrectomy 4 weeks later. Repertoires were generated with immunoSEQ multiplex PCR, while TCRdb's copy carries only in-frame clones and drops some. The sample shows approximately 90,000 clones, approximately 86% of them seen only once. The starting material was blood, obtained from a patient whose treatment included radiotherapy and nephrectomy. The origin of the receptors is a man aged 50-60 years with renal cell carcinoma.

The V and J genes are TRBV5-5 and TRBJ1-2, with no clear D. There are 12 residues in the CDR3. The germline V gene encodes CDR1 SGHKS and CDR2 YYEKEE (reference sequence). Trimming removed 1 base at V and 7 bases at J, with 8 bases between. In DNA form, the CDR3 reads TGTGCCAGCAGCTTGTGGACGGGTGGCTACACCTTC. Encoded protein: CASSLWTGGYTF.

The chain recombines TRBV4-2 with TRBJ1-3; TRBD1 agrees at 7 bases. Germline V gene lookup returns CDR1 LGHNA and CDR2 YNFKEQ. CDR3 length equals 18 residues. V was pared by 3 bases and J by 0 bases, with 11 bases of the junction left unmatched. CDR3 region: CASSHKTGTVSSGNTIYF. In DNA form, the CDR3 reads TGTGCCAGCAGCCACAAAACCGGGACAGTAAGCTCTGGAAACACCATATATTTT.

This rearrangement joins TRBV28 to TRBJ2-7, with D uncertain. Per the germline V gene, CDR1 is MDHEN and CDR2 is SYDVKM. The CDR3 consists of 11 residues. The ends were cut back, 3 bases at V and 3 bases at J, with 3 bases in the middle. The CDR3 here is CASSFFYEQYF. Here the CDR3 DNA reads TGTGCCAGCAGTTTCTTCTACGAGCAGTACTTC.

The chain joins TRBV28 to TRBJ1-5; TRBD1 might be the D (5 bases). Germline V gene lookup returns CDR1 MDHEN and CDR2 SYDVKM. Trimming cost V 7 bases and J 7 bases, with 20 bases left between them. The CDR3 contains 15 residues. CDR3 in amino acids: CASTPRGGADQPQHF. As DNA, the CDR3 is TGTGCCAGCACCCCTAGGGGCGGGGCCGACCAGCCCCAGCATTTT.

The chain is built from TRBV4-3 and TRBJ2-3; 8 bases map to TRBD2. The CDR3 totals 17 residues. V gave up 3 bases and J gave up 4 bases; unmatched junction bases: 12. Looked up from germline, CDR1 is LGHNA and CDR2 is YSLEER. CDR3 sequence reads: CASSHGSIAGWADTQYF. The DNA for the CDR3 is TGCGCCAGCAGCCACGGCTCTATAGCGGGGTGGGCAGATACGCAGTATTTT.

As DNA, the CDR3 is TGCAGCGTTGAAGGGGCCGGTTGGAGCTCCTACGAGCAGTACTTC. It is translated as CSVEGAGWSSYEQYF. The chain employs TRBV29-1 and TRBJ2-7, with D unclear. The CDR3 extends over 15 amino acids. The ends were cut back, 1 base at V and 0 bases at J, with 13 bases in the middle. The germline V gene has CDR1 SQVTM and CDR2 ANQGSEA.

The chain recombines TRBV6-1 with TRBJ1-5; tentatively, D is TRBD1 (5 bases). CDR1 and CDR2 (germline): MNHNS, SASEGT. This CDR3 has 15 residues. V lost 7 bases to trimming and J lost 3 bases, with 16 bases between them. CDR3 sequence reads: CASNRVGGDNQPQHF. The CDR3 bases are TGTGCCAGCAACCGGGTCGGGGGAGACAATCAGCCCCAGCATTTT.

The chain employs TRBV18 and TRBJ2-5, with 7 bases fitting TRBD1. CDR1 and CDR2 from the germline V gene are KGHSH and LQKENI. This CDR3 spans 14 amino acids. Losses at the gene ends were 3 bases for V and 0 bases for J; bases not matched to a gene: 1. In nucleotides, the CDR3 is TGTGCCAGCTCACCGACAGGGTACCAAGAGACCCAGTACTTC. Amino acids: CASSPTGYQETQYF.

The CDR3 reads CASSGAGNTEAFF. The CDR3 nucleotides are TGCGCCAGCAGCGGGGCGGGGAACACTGAAGCTTTCTTT. This sequence joins TRBV5-1 and TRBJ1-1; D might be TRBD1 (5 bases). V lost 4 bases and J lost 1, with 8 bases in between. Germline V gene data show CDR1 as SGHRS and CDR2 as YFSETQ. This CDR3 is 13 amino acids long.

The chain is built from TRBV25-1 and TRBJ2-1; 7 bases match TRBD2. The CDR3 loop spans 12 amino acids. Germline V lookup: CDR1 MGHDK, CDR2 SYGVNS. The ends lost 7 bases at V and 9 bases at J; junction bases unmatched: 6. CDR3 DNA: TGTGCCAGCACCCCCCCGGGGGGTGAGCAGTTCTTC. Translation: CASTPPGGEQFF. Using reference TRBV25-1 and TRBJ2-1 for the parts outside the CDR3, the full variable domain is EADIYQTPRYLVIGTGKKITLECSQTMGHDKMYWYQQDPGMELHLIHYSYGVNSTEKGDLSSESTVSRIRTEHFPLTLESARPSHTSQYLCASTPPGGEQFFGPGTRLTVL.

The chain links TRBV10-3 to TRBJ2-3; 9 bases map to TRBD2. There are 17 residues in the CDR3. The germline V gene has CDR1 ENHRY and CDR2 SYGVKD. V was clipped by 1 base and J by 4 bases; unmatched bases: 9. CDR3 DNA sequence: TGTGCCATCAGTGAGTTCGGGGTAGCGGGAGCGGCAGATACGCAGTATTTT. Protein sequence: CAISEFGVAGAADTQYF.

V and J are TRBV28 and TRBJ1-5, with 7 bases identical to TRBD1. The V segment lost 5 bases and the J segment 0 bases; nucleotides outside the gene matches: 4. This CDR3 region has 15 residues. Germline V CDR1 and CDR2: MDHEN, SYDVKM. Here the CDR3 reads CASSEGQLSNQPQHF. DNA of the CDR3: TGTGCCAGCAGTGAGGGACAGCTTAGCAATCAGCCCCAGCATTTT.

The chain couples TRBV19 to TRBJ1-1; a weak D match, TRBD1 (5 bases). The CDR3 is 13 amino acids. Germline values: CDR1 LNHDA, CDR2 SQIVND (reference sequence). V was clipped by 3 bases and J by 7 bases, with 12 bases between them. The CDR3 nucleotides are TGTGCCAGTAGTATGACTGGGGGGGGTGAAGCTTTCTTT. It specifies CASSMTGGGEAFF.

J is TRBJ1-6 and V is TRBV7-8, with a possible D match to TRBD1 (5 bases). This CDR3 comprises 15 residues. Germline CDR1 SGHVS, CDR2 FQNEAQ. The V end was cut by 5 bases, the J end by 8 bases, with 16 bases between. Written as DNA, the CDR3 is TGTGCCAGCAGCCAGGGACGGGCGACCGATTCACCCCTCCACTTT. Its translation is CASSQGRATDSPLHF.

The chain's CDR3 is CATPLLGPGRGSQYF. CDR3 coding DNA: TGCGCCACCCCTCTCCTTGGGCCAGGGAGAGGTTCGCAGTATTTT. The chain couples TRBV5-1 to TRBJ2-3; the D gene could be TRBD1 or TRBD2 (5 bases each). This CDR3 is 15 amino acids long. CDR1 and CDR2 from the germline V gene are SGHRS and YFSETQ. With 9 bases removed from V and 10 bases from J, the gap between germline ends came to 27 bases.

A word on this clone: Within the sample, other DNA sequences also encode this same CDR3. The rearrangement joins TRBV18 to TRBJ2-5, with TRBD1 as a possible D gene (5 bases). The CDR3 loop spans 13 amino acids. The V gene lost 6 bases and the J gene lost 1 base, with 9 bases spanning the gap. The germline V gene has CDR1 KGHSH and CDR2 LQKENI. The CDR3 here is CASSPDSQETQYF. CDR3 sequence (DNA): TGTGCCAGCTCTCCCGACAGCCAAGAGACCCAGTACTTC.

The genes are TRBV7-2 and TRBJ1-2; TRBD1 matches 9 bases. J gave up 0 bases and V 5 bases, and 7 bases lay outside the gene matches. Germline lookup yields CDR1 SGHTA and CDR2 FQGNSA. The CDR3 contains 16 residues. The CDR3: CASSPTGGGANYGYTF. As DNA, the CDR3 is TGTGCCAGCAGCCCGACAGGGGGGGGAGCTAACTATGGCTACACCTTC.

The chain recombines TRBV27 with TRBJ2-7, with D possibly being TRBD2 (6 bases). The germline V gene has CDR1 MNHEY and CDR2 SMNVEV (reference sequence). V was cut by 3 bases and J by 1 base, with 10 bases left in between. CDR3 length equals 14 residues. DNA for the CDR3: TGTGCCAGCAGTTTGAAGCGGGCATCCTACGAGCAGTACTTC. Its protein is CASSLKRASYEQYF.